This T cell receptor (beta chain) stems from a study of T cells after posttransplantation cyclophosphamide. Germline-derived CDR1 and CDR2 are LGHNA and YSLEER. The germline V and J ends were trimmed by 1 base and 2 bases, with 11 bases remaining between them. The CDR3 loop spans 16 amino acids. Assay: immunoSEQ multiplex PCR; the TCRdb copy retains only in-frame clones and omits some. The sample shows about 66,000 clones, about 94% of them seen only once. About this clone itself: Its antigen is undetermined.

On the day of bone marrow donation, the related graft donor provided peripheral blood. Study-wide points: After PTCy, TRB diversity resembled that of CNI/methotrexate controls. Donor-recipient repertoire similarity was low at 1-2 months, rising over year one. Tissue-infiltrating T cells from skin or gut overlapped little with blood T cells.

This TCR came from a woman aged 25 to 39 in good health and a related stem cell transplant donor. The chain uses TRBV4-3 and TRBJ2-2; D is possibly TRBD1 (6 bases). Input material: PBMCs. The CDR3 sequence: CASSQVRTVNTGELFF. The CDR3, as DNA: TGCGCCAGCAGCCAAGTAAGGACAGTAAACACCGGGGAGCTGTTTTTT.